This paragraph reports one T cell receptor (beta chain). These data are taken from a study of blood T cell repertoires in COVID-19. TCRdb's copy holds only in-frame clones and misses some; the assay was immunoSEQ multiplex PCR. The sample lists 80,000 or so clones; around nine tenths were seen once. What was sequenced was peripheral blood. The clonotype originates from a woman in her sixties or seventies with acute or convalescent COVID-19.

The CDR3 loop is CASRRPGGFSYEQYF. In nucleotides, the CDR3 is TGTGCCAGCCGTAGGCCGGGGGGGTTCTCCTACGAGCAGTACTTC. V gene TRBV28 combines with J gene TRBJ2-7, with 8 bases matching TRBD2. The CDR3 consists of 15 residues. Germline trimming cut 8 bases from V and 0 bases from J; bases unmatched to any gene: 9. Germline V gene data show CDR1 as MDHEN and CDR2 as SYDVKM.